In this sample, the clone carrying this TCR beta chain turned up once. The length of the CDR3 is 16 residues. V lost 4 bases to trimming and J lost 1 base; unmatched junction nucleotides: 8. CDR1 and CDR2 from the germline V gene are SGDLS and YYNGEE. This sample is drawn from a study of blood T cell repertoires in COVID-19. Study-level background: COVID-19 samples collected from the United States, Italy and Spain covered acute and convalescent phases.

Per the original methods: Counts of nucleated cells, estimated from reference gene primer amplification, were obtained. The assay was immunoSEQ multiplex PCR, and TCRdb's table has in-frame clones only and misses some. For V, J and clone size, that table is used; D and trimming come from the DNA. The table records about 200,000 clones, 85% to 90% of them present only once. Adults between roughly 18 and 90 years of age took part from about two dozen US areas. Self-reported history from a screening survey and questionnaire set each donor's cohort. Input material: PBMCs or T cells enriched from blood (not recorded which). The rearrangement links TRBV9 to TRBJ2-3, with 8 positions matching TRBD2. This sequence was found in a woman in her thirties with acute COVID-19. CDR3 DNA: TGTGCCAGCAGCTCCTCGGGGGGGCCGGGCACAGATACGCAGTATTTT. Translation gives CASSSSGGPGTDTQYF.